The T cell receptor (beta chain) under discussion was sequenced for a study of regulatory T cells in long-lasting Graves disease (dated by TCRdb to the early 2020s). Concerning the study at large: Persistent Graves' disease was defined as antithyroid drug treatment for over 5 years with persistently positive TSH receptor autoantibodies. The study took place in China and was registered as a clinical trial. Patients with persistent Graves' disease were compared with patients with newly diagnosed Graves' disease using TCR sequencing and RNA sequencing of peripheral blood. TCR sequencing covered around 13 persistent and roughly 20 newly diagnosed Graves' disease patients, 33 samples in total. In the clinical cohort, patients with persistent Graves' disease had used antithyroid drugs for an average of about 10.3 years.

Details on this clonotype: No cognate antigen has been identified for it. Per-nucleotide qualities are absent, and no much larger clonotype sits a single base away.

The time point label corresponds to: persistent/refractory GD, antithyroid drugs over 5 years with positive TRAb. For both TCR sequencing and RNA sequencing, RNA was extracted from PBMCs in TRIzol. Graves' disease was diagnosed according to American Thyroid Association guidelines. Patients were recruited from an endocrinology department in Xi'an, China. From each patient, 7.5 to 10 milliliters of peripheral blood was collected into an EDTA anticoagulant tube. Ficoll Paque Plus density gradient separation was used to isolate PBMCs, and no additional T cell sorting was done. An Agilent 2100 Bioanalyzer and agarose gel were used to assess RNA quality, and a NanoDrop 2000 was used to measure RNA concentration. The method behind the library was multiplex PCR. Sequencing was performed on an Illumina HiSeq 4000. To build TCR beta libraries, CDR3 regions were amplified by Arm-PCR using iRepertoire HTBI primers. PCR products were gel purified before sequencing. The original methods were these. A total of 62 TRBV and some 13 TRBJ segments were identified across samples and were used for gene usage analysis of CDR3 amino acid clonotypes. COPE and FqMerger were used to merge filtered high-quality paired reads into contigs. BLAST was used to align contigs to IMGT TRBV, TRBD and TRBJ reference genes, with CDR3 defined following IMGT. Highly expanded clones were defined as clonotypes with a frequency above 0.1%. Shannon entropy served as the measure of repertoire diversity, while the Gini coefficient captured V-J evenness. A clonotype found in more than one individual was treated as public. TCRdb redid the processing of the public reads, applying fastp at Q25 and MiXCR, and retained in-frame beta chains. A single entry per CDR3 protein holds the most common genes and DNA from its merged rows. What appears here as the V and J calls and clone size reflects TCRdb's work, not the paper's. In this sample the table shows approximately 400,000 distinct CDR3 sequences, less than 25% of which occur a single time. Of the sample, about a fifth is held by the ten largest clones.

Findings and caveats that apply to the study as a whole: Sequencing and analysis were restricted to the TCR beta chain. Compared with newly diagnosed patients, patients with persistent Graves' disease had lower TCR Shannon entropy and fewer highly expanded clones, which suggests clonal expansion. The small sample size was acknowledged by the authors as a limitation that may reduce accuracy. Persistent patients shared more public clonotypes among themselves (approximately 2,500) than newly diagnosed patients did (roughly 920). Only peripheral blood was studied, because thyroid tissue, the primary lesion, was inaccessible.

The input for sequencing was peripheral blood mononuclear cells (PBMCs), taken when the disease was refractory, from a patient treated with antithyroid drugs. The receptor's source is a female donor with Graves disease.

At the DNA level, the sequence is TGTGCCAGCAGTTTCGCGAGGGGCCACGAGCAGTACTTC. This gives the protein CASSFARGHEQYF. The receptor chain draws on TRBV6-9 and TRBJ2-7; the D call is tentative, TRBD1 or TRBD2, as each matches 5 bases. Between the V and J ends, shortened by 4 bases and 5 bases respectively, the junction contains 12 bases. The CDR3 runs 13 amino acids, cysteine and phenylalanine included. The retained sequence is limited to the CDR3, 39 bases, with the frame set at the first base. For CDR1 and CDR2, the germline V gene lists MNHGY and SVAAGI.